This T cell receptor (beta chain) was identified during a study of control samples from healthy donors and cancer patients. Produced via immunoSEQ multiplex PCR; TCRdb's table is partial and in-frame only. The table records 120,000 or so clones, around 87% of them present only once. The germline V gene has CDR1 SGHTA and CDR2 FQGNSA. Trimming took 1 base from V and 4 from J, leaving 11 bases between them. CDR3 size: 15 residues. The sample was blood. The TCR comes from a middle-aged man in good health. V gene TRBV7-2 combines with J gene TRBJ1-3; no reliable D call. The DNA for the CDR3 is TGTGCCAGCAGCTTAGTAAGGGCGGGCGGAAACACCATATATTTT. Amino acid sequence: CASSLVRAGGNTIYF.